This TCR beta chain was recorded in a study of CD8 T cells in ankylosing spondylitis (dated by TCRdb to about 2017). Describing the broader study: To find TCR variants linked to disease, the study profiled T cell receptor beta repertoires in ankylosing spondylitis patients and healthy donors. The full study cohort was made up of approximately 27 ankylosing spondylitis patients and about a hundred healthy donors. Peripheral blood samples were taken, and synovial fluid was additionally collected from ankylosing spondylitis patients. Paper-wide results and their limitations: Blood from ankylosing spondylitis patients appeared to be characterized by a TCR beta motif made up of under ten highly homologous amino acid variants. Some of the motif variants had been reported before in the synovial fluid and blood of reactive arthritis patients, a finding that suggests common disease-initiation mechanisms. A CD8+ phenotype was shown by the disease-linked clones, which were found at relatively low frequencies in peripheral blood. The disease-linked clones were reported as significantly enriched in matched synovial fluid samples from ankylosing spondylitis patients.

Sequenced using an Illumina HiSeq 2500. Quantitative 5'-RACE with molecular barcodes was used to prepare TCR beta libraries. In the paper's pipeline: A new computational method based on a probabilistic model of VDJ rearrangement was used to identify disease-linked TCR variants. TCRdb reworked the public reads: Q25 trimming with fastp, MiXCR clone assembly, productive beta chains retained. All rows with the same CDR3 protein become a single entry with the most common DNA and genes. The authors' filters were not applied to this entry. The sample table holds about 330,000 distinct CDR3 sequences, of which roughly 8% were seen once. The top ten constitute roughly 15% of the sample. As for this clonotype: Its antigen specificity is not known. Base qualities are not provided; no much larger clone lies one nucleotide away.

Here V drops 1 base and J drops 6 bases, and the junction holds 7 bases not matched to any gene. Based on the germline V gene (reference sequence), the CDR1 and CDR2 sequences are LGHDT and YNNKEL. The CDR3 numbers 16 residues from cysteine through phenylalanine. Here the CDR3 DNA is all that survives: 48 bases in frame from base 1. The chain is encoded by TRBV3-1 joined to TRBJ2-1, with 9 bases aligning to TRBD2. Sequences were obtained from blood, either unsorted or a sorted T cell fraction (not recorded which). The source is a male donor with ankylosing spondylitis. The CDR3: CASSQASASGANEQFF. The sequence in DNA is TGTGCCAGCAGCCAAGCTAGTGCTAGCGGGGCCAATGAGCAGTTCTTC.